This T cell receptor (beta chain) was observed in a study of blood T cell repertoires in COVID-19. Whole-study context: Samples came from the United States, Italy and Spain, spanning acute and convalescent COVID-19. T cells, B-cell-depleted T cells, or PBMCs supplied cDNA or gDNA.

As handled by the study authors: Reference gene primers were amplified, and this amplification served to estimate nucleated cell counts. Some clones are missing from TCRdb's copy, which holds only in-frame ones; the method was immunoSEQ multiplex PCR. The V and J calls and the clone size are those of that table, but D and trimming were determined from the DNA. The sample contains some 250,000 clones, about 80% of which appear only once. CDR3 length: 16 residues. The V gene's germline CDR1 is MGHRA and CDR2 YSYEKL. V was pared by 2 bases and J by 4 bases, with 14 bases between. What was sequenced was peripheral blood. This TCR was recovered from an elderly woman with acute or convalescent COVID-19. The chain links TRBV4-1 to TRBJ2-2; D remains unclear. CDR3 nucleotide sequence: TGCGCCAGCAGCCAATTCGGCCAGCGTATCACCGGGGAGCTGTTTTTT. This sequence encodes CASSQFGQRITGELFF.